The present entry profiles one TCR beta chain with its context. The data stem from a study of technical replicates of blood from a handful of donors. Only in-frame clones appear in the TCRdb table, and some are missing; sequencing was by immunoSEQ multiplex PCR. Here the sample spans about 70,000 clones, roughly 96% being singletons. Germline CDR1 is GTSNPN and CDR2 is SVGIG (reference sequence). The CDR3 is 14 amino acids. V dropped 1 base and J dropped 9 bases, with 13 bases sitting between them. The TCR sequence derives from a human donor in good health. The sequenced sample consisted of T cells isolated from PBMCs. The gene calls are TRBV30 and TRBJ1-6, with TRBD1 as a possible D gene (5 bases). CDR3 nucleotides: TGTGCCTGGAGTGGGGAGGGGTCTCCTTCACCCCTCCACTTT. Protein: CAWSGEGSPSPLHF.